The sequence of this T cell receptor beta chain was determined in a study of CD8+ T cells in alopecia areata. Study details: The percentage of affected scalp area served as the score of severity for treated patients.

The CDR3 extends over 14 amino acids. Germline V gives CDR1 LNHDA, CDR2 SQIVND (reference sequence). Trimming left V 3 bases short and J 0 bases short, with 8 bases between. As to treatment: oral pan-JAK inhibitor, 5-10 mg twice daily. Reverse transcribed after extraction, RNA yielded cDNA as the sequencing template. TCRdb keeps only in-frame clones here, not all; method: immunoSEQ multiplex PCR. Seen here are more than 95,000 clones, 61% observed once, and the top ten hold 5% to 7%. The TCR sequence derives from a human donor with alopecia areata. The chain recombines TRBV19 with TRBJ1-1; tentatively, D is TRBD1 (6 bases). Specimen: CD4+ T cells sorted from blood, collected at week 4, from a patient treated with tofacitinib. The CDR3 region is CASSIGQLNTEAFF. DNA for the CDR3: TGTGCCAGTAGTATCGGACAGTTGAACACTGAAGCTTTCTTT.